This TCR beta chain appears in the sequencing data of a study of blood T cells in healthy people across ages. Remarks on this clonotype: Its antigen is unknown.

Each sample had at least 6 million PBMCs isolated. Germline assignment: CDR1 LNHNV and CDR2 YYDKDF (reference sequence). The J segment lost 5 bases and the V segment lost 3 bases, leaving 8 bases of the junction unmatched. CDR3 size: 17 residues. The second PCR ran roughly 6 to 11 cycles with a sample-barcoded 5' primer and J-beta primers. Via MiXCR, TCRdb re-called the 5' RACE reads, giving one row per CDR3 protein. Seen here are about 1.5 million distinct CDR3 sequences, roughly 40% observed once, and the top ten hold around 8%. Findings of the study overall: Age advanced and TCR beta diversity per million T cells fell, roughly linearly.

The chain has TRBV15 and TRBJ1-4; TRBD1 matches at 11 bases. Input material: blood. This TCR came from a woman aged 18-29 years in good health. This CDR3 reads CATSSRDRGFRNEKLFF. CDR3 in DNA: TGTGCCACCAGCAGCCGGGACAGGGGGTTCCGAAATGAAAAACTGTTTTTT.